A single sample is the source of the 30 T cell receptor beta chains below, sequenced in a study of blood T cell repertoires in COVID-19. Here immunoSEQ multiplex PCR was the method, and the copy in TCRdb shows in-frame clones only, minus some. The sample has about 150,000 clones, about 88% seen once; the top ten hold approximately 0.62%. The specimen was peripheral blood. The receptors were gathered from a man in his 60s with COVID-19, enrolled during active disease.

V gene TRBV19 combines with J gene TRBJ1-3; D is unclear. Germline CDR1 and CDR2: LNHDA and SQIVND (reference sequence). V shed 1 base and J shed 2 bases, with 9 bases lying between them. The length of the CDR3 is 15 residues. The CDR3 region has the DNA TGTGCCAGTAGTATAGCCCTTTCTGCTGGAAACACCATATATTTT. This encodes CASSIALSAGNTIYF.

The chain combines TRBV19 with TRBJ2-4; D might be TRBD1 (6 bases). Per germline, CDR1 LNHDA and CDR2 SQIVND (reference sequence). This CDR3 has 13 residues. V was trimmed by 0 bases and J by 6 bases, leaving 6 bases between them. The CDR3 sequence: CASSIEQGNIQYF. CDR3 nucleotide sequence: TGTGCCAGTAGTATAGAACAGGGAAACATTCAGTACTTC.

This clone occurred a few times. The rearrangement links TRBV12-5 to TRBJ2-7, with D perhaps matching TRBD1 (6 bases). CDR3 length: 15 amino acids. V shed 5 bases and J shed 9 bases, with 23 bases lying between them. Germline CDR1 LGHNT, CDR2 FRNRAP. The CDR3 DNA reads as TGTGCTAGTGGTGAAGCTGGACAGCCCATATTGGGGCAGTACTTC. This gives the protein CASGEAGQPILGQYF.

The chain uses TRBV4-3 and TRBJ2-7; TRBD2 agrees at 8 bases. Unmatched junction bases numbered 3, after V lost 5 bases and J lost 3 bases. Germline lookup yields CDR1 LGHNA and CDR2 YSLEER. This CDR3 is built from 13 residues. CDR3 in amino acids: CASSSGLDYEQYF. The CDR3 DNA reads TGCGCCAGCAGCTCGGGACTAGACTACGAGCAGTACTTC.

The V and J genes are TRBV5-8 and TRBJ1-5; perhaps TRBD1 as D (6 bases). The CDR3 consists of 15 residues. CDR1 is SGHTS and CDR2 is YDEGEE in the germline V gene. V shed 4 bases and J shed 2 bases, with 13 bases lying between them. The CDR3 DNA is TGTGCCAGCAGCGGGCGGGGGGCTGGCAATCAGCCCCAGCATTTT. Its protein is CASSGRGAGNQPQHF.

The rearrangement uses TRBV4-2 and TRBJ2-7; D call uncertain. The germline gives CDR1 LGHNA, CDR2 YNFKEQ. V lost 0 bases, J lost 2 bases, and 8 bases lay in between. The CDR3 runs 14 residues. The CDR3 DNA follows: TGTGCCAGCAGCCAAGATCCAGGAACCTACGAGCAGTACTTC. It encodes CASSQDPGTYEQYF.

V is TRBV18 and J is TRBJ1-1; D not certain. The germline V gene encodes CDR1 KGHSH and CDR2 LQKENI. This CDR3 is 14 amino acids long. The V gene lost 1 base and the J gene lost 3 bases, with 9 bases spanning the gap. The CDR3, as DNA: TGTGCCAGCTCACCACAGAGAAGTGACACTGAAGCTTTCTTT. It specifies CASSPQRSDTEAFF.

The V call is TRBV6-1, the J call TRBJ2-5; TRBD1 matches at 8 bases. The V gene's germline CDR1 is MNHNS and CDR2 SASEGT. This CDR3 region has 16 residues. With V trimmed by 3 bases and J by 3 bases, 9 bases remained unmatched. CDR3 DNA: TGTGCCAGCAGTGAGTTAATAGGACAGGGCAAAGAGACCCAGTACTTC. Amino acid sequence: CASSELIGQGKETQYF.

V gene TRBV5-1 combines with J gene TRBJ2-7; TRBD2 matches at 7 bases. V trimming: 5 bases; J trimming: 0 bases; junction bases outside the gene matches: 8. Germline CDR1 and CDR2: SGHRS and YFSETQ. The CDR3 contains 15 residues. CDR3 DNA sequence: TGCGCCAGCAGACGTCTAGCGGATCGCTCCTACGAGCAGTACTTC. It encodes CASRRLADRSYEQYF.

This rearrangement joins TRBV12-3 or TRBV12-4 to TRBJ2-7; D is perhaps TRBD2 (6 bases). V shed 6 bases and J shed 12 bases, with 21 bases lying between them. The CDR3 totals 13 residues. This chain's CDR3 is CASRVGATAGWYF. The CDR3 nucleotides read TGTGCCAGCAGGGTGGGAGCCACCGCGGGGTGGTACTTC.

The genes are TRBV7-2 and TRBJ1-1; 10 bases map to TRBD1. V lost 5 bases, J lost 4 bases, and 4 bases stayed unmatched. Germline-derived CDR1 and CDR2 are SGHTA and FQGNSA. This CDR3 has 14 amino acids. CDR3 in amino acids: CASSRGQGTTEAFF. The CDR3 DNA reads TGTGCCAGCAGCCGGGGACAGGGGACCACTGAAGCTTTCTTT.

V usage is TRBV18 and J usage is TRBJ1-2; D unclear. The CDR3 extends over 14 amino acids. Germline V CDR1 and CDR2: KGHSH, LQKENI. Trimming pared 0 bases from V and 3 bases from J, leaving 8 bases between. DNA of the CDR3: TGTGCCAGCTCACCACCGGGCACCTACTATGGCTACACCTTC. Amino acids: CASSPPGTYYGYTF.

This chain uses TRBV7-2 with TRBJ2-7; a possible D gene is TRBD2 (6 bases). The length of the CDR3 is 15 residues. CDR1 SGHTA and CDR2 FQGNSA come from the germline V gene. V lost 1 base, J lost 6 bases, and 16 bases lay in between. Written as DNA, the CDR3 is TGTGCCAGCAGCTTAGGGGCGGGATTATCTGGCGAGCAGTACTTC. Translating it yields CASSLGAGLSGEQYF.

The chain recombines TRBV19 with TRBJ1-4; TRBD1 might be the D (5 bases). This CDR3 has 20 amino acids. Germline lookup yields CDR1 LNHDA and CDR2 SQIVND (reference sequence). The V end lost 4 bases, the J end lost 0 bases, and 24 bases lay between the germline ends. CDR3 residues: CASSTPPGRAWDTTNEKLFF. In nucleotides, the CDR3 is TGTGCCAGTAGTACTCCTCCCGGCAGGGCGTGGGATACAACTAATGAAAAACTGTTTTTT.

The chain carries TRBV27 and TRBJ1-6; 11 bases agree with TRBD1. In germline, CDR1 is MNHEY, CDR2 SMNVEV (reference sequence). The CDR3 totals 17 residues. Trimming at V came to 0 bases and at J to 9 bases, leaving 7 bases not matched to a gene. The CDR3, as DNA: TGTGCCAGCAGTTTATCGCAGGGACAGGGGGGTGTTTCACCCCTCCACTTT. Its translation: CASSLSQGQGGVSPLHF.

This clone was seen a few times. The chain employs TRBV5-1 and TRBJ2-7; 9 nucleotides line up with TRBD2. This CDR3 is built from 14 residues. V lost 5 bases, J lost 4 bases, and 7 bases stayed unmatched. Per germline, CDR1 SGHRS and CDR2 YFSETQ. CDR3 sequence (DNA): TGCGCCAGCAGGACGGCGGGAGGGCCGTACGAGCAGTACTTC. It codes for CASRTAGGPYEQYF.

V and J are TRBV3-1 (or the pseudogene TRBV3-2) and TRBJ2-7, with TRBD1 as a possible D gene (5 bases). Germline-derived CDR1 and CDR2 are LGHDT and YNNKEL (reference sequence). CDR3 length equals 12 residues. V was shortened by 1 base and J by 6 bases, with 7 bases between the two germline ends. CDR3 sequence: CASSQGGFEQYF. The CDR3 coding sequence is TGTGCCAGCAGCCAAGGGGGCTTCGAGCAGTACTTC.

This chain's CDR3 is CASKRQVDRGRSGYTF. CDR3 bases: TGTGCCAGCAAACGACAAGTCGACAGGGGAAGGAGTGGCTACACCTTC. The chain has TRBV2 and TRBJ1-2; 8 bases map to TRBD1. The CDR3 has 16 residues. With V trimmed by 7 bases and J by 7 bases, 17 bases remained unmatched. CDR1 SNHLY and CDR2 FYNNEI come from the germline V gene.

This clone was picked up one time. This sequence joins TRBV7-8 and TRBJ1-1, with TRBD1 identical over 7 bases. Per germline, CDR1 SGHVS and CDR2 FQNEAQ. The CDR3 is made up of 14 amino acids. V lost 5 bases, J lost 0 bases, and 3 bases stayed unmatched. Here the CDR3 reads CASSVGQLNTEAFF. The CDR3, as DNA: TGTGCCAGCAGCGTGGGACAGCTGAACACTGAAGCTTTCTTT. Filled out from reference TRBV7-8 and TRBJ1-1, the complete variable domain reads GAGVSQSPRYKVAKRGQDVALRCDPISGHVSLFWYQQALGQGPEFLTYFQNEAQLDKSGLPSDRFFAERPEGSVSTLKIQRTQQEDSAVYLCASSVGQLNTEAFFGQGTRLTVV.

The rearrangement links TRBV18 to TRBJ2-7; maybe TRBD1 (6 bases). Per the germline V gene, CDR1 is KGHSH and CDR2 is LQKENI. V lost 1 base and J 3 bases, leaving 16 bases between the germline ends. The CDR3 covers 16 residues. The CDR3, as DNA: TGTGCCAGCTCACCACAGGGAGCAGGGGATATCTACGAGCAGTACTTC. It is translated as CASSPQGAGDIYEQYF.

The chain recombines TRBV5-6 with TRBJ1-1; perhaps TRBD1 as D (6 bases). Germline CDR1 SGHDT, CDR2 YYEEEE. V was cut by 1 base and J by 1 base, with 11 bases left in between. The CDR3 consists of 15 residues. In DNA, the CDR3 is TGTGCCAGCAGCTTGCTGCGGACAGCGAACACTGAAGCTTTCTTT. Translated, it gives CASSLLRTANTEAFF.

This clone was seen a single time. For the CDR3, the DNA is TGTGCCAGCAGCCAAGTCCAGGCAACATCACTGTTTTTT. Residues: CASSQVQATSLFF. This chain uses TRBV3-1 (or the pseudogene TRBV3-2) with TRBJ1-4; D gene unclear. The CDR3 spans 13 residues. Germline V gives CDR1 LGHDT, CDR2 YNNKEL (reference sequence). V lost 1 base and J 13 bases, leaving 13 bases between the germline ends.

This clone was observed a few times. The rearrangement links TRBV10-1 to TRBJ1-5; tentatively, D is TRBD1 (6 bases). Germline CDR1 is WNHNN and CDR2 is SYGVQD (reference sequence). V was shortened by 4 bases and J by 2 bases, with 9 bases between the two germline ends. This CDR3 spans 14 amino acids. Here the CDR3 DNA reads TGCGCCAGCAGTGGCCAGGGGCGCAATCAGCCCCAGCATTTT. Translating gives CASSGQGRNQPQHF.

This clone was counted a single time. In DNA, the CDR3 is TGTGCCAGCTCACCCGCAATAAACAGGGGGCGAGAGACTGAAGCTTTCTTT. Amino acid sequence: CASSPAINRGRETEAFF. This sequence joins TRBV18 and TRBJ1-1; 9 bases line up with TRBD1. J was trimmed by 5 bases and V by 3 bases; bases with no gene match: 13. The length of the CDR3 is 17 residues. The V gene's germline CDR1 is KGHSH and CDR2 LQKENI.

This chain links TRBV18 with TRBJ1-1, with TRBD1 as a possible D gene (5 bases). V was clipped by 6 bases and J by 2 bases, with 10 bases between them. Germline V lookup: CDR1 KGHSH, CDR2 LQKENI. The CDR3 is 13 amino acids. The chain's CDR3 is CASSVTVNTEAFF. The CDR3 DNA is TGTGCCAGCTCGGTGACAGTAAACACTGAAGCTTTCTTT.

In nucleotides, the CDR3 is TGTGCCAGCAGCTTAGCGAGCGGCGGCTACTACGAGCAGTACTTC. Amino acids: CASSLASGGYYEQYF. V is TRBV11-1 and J is TRBJ2-7; weak D call: TRBD2 (5 bases). The CDR3 length is 15 residues. V was clipped by 0 bases and J by 3 bases, with 12 bases between them. CDR1 and CDR2 (germline): SGHAT, FQDESV (reference sequence).

Only a few counts were recorded for this clone. This sequence joins TRBV7-9 and TRBJ1-2; perhaps TRBD1 as D (5 bases). Germline lookup yields CDR1 SEHNR and CDR2 FQNEAQ (reference sequence). The CDR3 totals 16 residues. The ends were cut back, 5 bases at V and 0 bases at J, with 16 bases in the middle. Here the CDR3 reads CASSPGGTVANYGYTF. DNA for the CDR3: TGTGCCAGCAGCCCCGGCGGGACTGTAGCTAACTATGGCTACACCTTC. Full variable domain (remainder filled in from reference TRBV7-9 and TRBJ1-2): DTGVSQNPRHKITKRGQNVTFRCDPISEHNRLYWYRQTLGQGPEFLTYFQNEAQLEKSRLLSDRFSAERPKGSFSTLEIQRTEQGDSAMYLCASSPGGTVANYGYTFGSGTRLTVV.

For this clone: At one end the junction does not follow the germline gene, possibly because of a read error. V usage is TRBV7-7 and J usage is TRBJ2-1, with TRBD2 identical over 9 bases. Germline lookup yields CDR1 SSHAT and CDR2 FNYEAQ (reference sequence). This CDR3 is 14 amino acids long. The CDR3 nucleotides read TGTGCTAGCAGCTTAGCGGGAGCGGCTAGTGAGCAGTTCTTC. This gives the protein CASSLAGAASEQFF.

V is TRBV2 and J is TRBJ1-6; D is ambiguous. V lost 4 bases and J 7 bases, leaving 8 bases between the germline ends. CDR1 SNHLY and CDR2 FYNNEI come from the germline V gene. The CDR3 extends over 13 amino acids. The CDR3 loop reads CASSGQKNSPLHF. For the CDR3, the DNA is TGTGCCAGCAGTGGGCAGAAAAATTCACCCCTCCACTTT.

This clone was seen only once. The V gene is TRBV29-1, the J gene TRBJ1-1; D is perhaps TRBD1 (6 bases). Germline loops: CDR1 SQVTM, CDR2 ANQGSEA. The CDR3 consists of 13 residues. Trimming cost V 7 bases and J 6 bases, with 18 bases left between them. CDR3 sequence (DNA): TGCAGCGCCCACTCTCAGGGGTTGGCTGAAGCTTTCTTT. It is translated as CSAHSQGLAEAFF.